The clone carrying this TCR beta chain was detected ten times or more. Antigen: not known. Germline lookup yields CDR1 MNHEY and CDR2 SVGEGT. The trim removed 6 bases at V and 2 bases at J, leaving 8 bases unmatched. CDR3 size: 15 residues. The TCR beta cDNA libraries carried unique molecular identifiers. MiXCR, applied by TCRdb to the PCR reads, yields one record per CDR3 protein. The repertoire holds fewer than 850,000 distinct CDR3 sequences, with 30% as singletons. This specimen belongs to a study of post-analysis software for immune sequencing data. Background on the study: Relapsing-remitting, secondary progressive and progressive-relapsing multiple sclerosis were all included among the disease courses. Points from the study as a whole: A handful of TRBV segments (TRBV5-6, TRBV5-1 and TRBV20-1 among them) occurred more frequently in patients than in controls.

The chain is built from TRBV6-2 or TRBV6-3 and TRBJ2-3; 7 bases are a match to TRBD2. This receptor was identified in a girl under 18 with multiple sclerosis. The source material was blood. CDR3: CASSQERGYTDTQYF. For the CDR3, the DNA is TGTGCCAGCAGCCAGGAGCGGGGATACACAGATACGCAGTATTTT.